Sequencing of this TCR beta chain was carried out in a study of cytomegalovirus exposure and HLA in healthy donors. About this clone: What it binds is not known.

The germline V gene encodes CDR1 LNHNV and CDR2 YYDKDF (reference sequence). Trimming left V 4 bases short and J 5 bases short, with 5 bases between. The CDR3 extends over 11 amino acids. Study-wide findings and caveats: There were reportedly fewer N-insertions in an Asian-associated ancestry cluster than the roughly 680-donor mean, in a later analysis. The study listed some 160 cytomegalovirus-associated TCR beta chains.

60 Vbeta and 13 Jbeta primers were used in PCR. Sequenced by immunoSEQ multiplex PCR; TCRdb stores in-frame clones only, minus some. The sample records roughly 190,000 clones, around three quarters being singletons. The chain couples TRBV15 to TRBJ2-5; D is unclear. Input material: PBMCs. This clonotype was obtained from a woman aged 25-40 years in good health and CMV-seropositive. The CDR3 region has the DNA TGTGCCACCAGCATGGAGGAGACCCAGTACTTC. Protein sequence: CATSMEETQYF.